This TCR beta chain was recovered during a study of cytomegalovirus exposure and HLA in healthy donors. Study observations and caveats: Specificity of three CMV-associated chains for CMV antigens was verified in vitro.

The PCR was carried out with 60 Vbeta primers and 13 Jbeta primers. Using immunoSEQ multiplex PCR, the repertoire was profiled, and TCRdb retains in-frame clones only, with some absent. The table has 200,000 to 250,000 clones, 77% seen once; the top ten hold roughly 2.6%. Comment on this clone: Antigen: not known.

The sequence derives from a woman aged 60-75 years in good health and CMV-seropositive. The sequencing input was PBMCs.

The CDR3 DNA follows: TGCGCCAGCAGCCAAGATTACACCAGAAATCAGCCCCAGCATTTT. Translating gives CASSQDYTRNQPQHF. The rearrangement joins TRBV4-3 to TRBJ1-5, with D unresolved. Germline CDR1 and CDR2: LGHNA and YSLEER. Trimming pared 0 bases from V and 4 bases from J, leaving 10 bases between. This CDR3 is 15 amino acids long.